The T cell receptor (beta chain) described here comes from a study of post-analysis software for immune sequencing data. Study-wide results and limits: Included in a set of a handful of TRBV segments more frequent in patients than controls were TRBV5-6, TRBV5-1 and TRBV20-1.

Sequencing libraries made from TCR beta cDNA carried unique molecular identifiers. TCRdb re-called the PCR reads through MiXCR, storing one row per CDR3 protein. This sample has 650,000 to 850,000 distinct CDR3 sequences, with more than 45% found just once. As for this clonotype: The antigen is undetermined.

Trimming removed 3 bases at V and 9 bases at J, with 15 bases between. Germline values: CDR1 MDHEN, CDR2 SYDVKM. The CDR3 has 13 amino acids. The sample consisted of blood. The J gene is TRBJ2-7, the V gene TRBV28, with D tentatively TRBD2 (5 bases). This sequence was found in a girl between 10 and 17 years old with multiple sclerosis. The CDR3 loop is CASSFLTGYGQYF. In DNA, the CDR3 is TGTGCCAGCAGTTTCCTGACGGGGTATGGGCAGTACTTC.